This TCR beta chain was identified during a study of cytomegalovirus exposure and HLA in healthy donors. Deletions cut 5 bases from V and 5 bases from J, with 13 bases between. Germline lookup yields CDR1 SQVTM and CDR2 ANQGSEA. The CDR3 runs 13 residues. 60 Vbeta and 13 Jbeta primers were used in PCR. Profiling relied on immunoSEQ multiplex PCR, and the TCRdb table lists in-frame clones only, not all of them. The sample has roughly 80,000 clones. The sequencing input was PBMCs. The sequence was collected from a man aged 45-65 years in good health and CMV-seronegative. The V call is TRBV29-1, the J call TRBJ2-1, with D unclear. CDR3 coding DNA: TGCAGCGTTTTAACAGATAATAACAATGAGCAGTTCTTC. It is translated as CSVLTDNNNEQFF.